The T cell receptor beta chain under discussion was sequenced for a study of T cells in Graves' hyperthyroidism and ophthalmopathy. There were TCR beta CDR3 regions amplified from RNA transcripts. RT-PCR in the first round (using the HTBI primer set) targeted the TCR CDR3. Using its own MiXCR run on the multiplex PCR reads, TCRdb lists one record per CDR3 protein. The sample consists of 530,000 or so distinct CDR3 sequences, 40% to 55% of them appearing once. Germline CDR1 MGHRA, CDR2 YSYEKL. Trimming took off 6 bases at V and 5 bases at J, with 10 bases between the two ends. The CDR3 covers 12 residues. These patients, aged 18 to 65, had recently diagnosed hyperthyroidism lasting under 2 months.

The clonotype comes from a young woman with Graves' hyperthyroidism. The sequenced material came from peripheral blood or thyroid tissue (not recorded which). V usage is TRBV4-1 and J usage is TRBJ1-2; D ambiguous. CDR3 protein: CASRRDSYGYTF. CDR3 bases: TGCGCCAGCAGGCGAGATTCGTATGGCTACACCTTC.